This TCR beta chain stems from a study of blood T cell repertoires in COVID-19. Overall study context: Italy, Spain and the United States were the sources of the convalescent and acute COVID-19 samples. T cells, B-cell-depleted T cells, or PBMCs supplied cDNA or gDNA.

This table comes from immunoSEQ multiplex PCR, and its TCRdb copy is limited to in-frame clones, with some not included. The sample contains 150,000 or so clones, about 91% of which appear only once. Looked up from germline, CDR1 is SGHAT and CDR2 is FQNNGV. Trimming took 5 bases from V and 8 from J; bases not matched to a gene: 9. This CDR3 is 15 amino acids long. The sequence was collected from a woman aged 55 to 70 with acute or convalescent COVID-19. This chain joins TRBV11-2 and TRBJ2-1, with 10 bases that match TRBD2. Sequenced sample: peripheral blood. For the CDR3, the DNA is TGTGCCAGCAGCCCCATAAGCGGGGGGGCCTATGAGCAGTTCTTC. It yields the protein CASSPISGGAYEQFF.